The sample holds one count of the clone carrying this T cell receptor (beta chain). The data originate from a study of T cell responses to AZD1222 COVID-19 vaccine. This CDR3 has 15 amino acids. The V end was cut by 4 bases, the J end by 0 bases, with 11 bases between. The germline V gene has CDR1 SGHTA and CDR2 FQGNSA. Profiling relied on immunoSEQ multiplex PCR, and the TCRdb table lists in-frame clones only, not all of them. The sample has fewer than 110,000 clones, approximately 89% seen once; the top ten hold approximately 22%. This receptor was identified in an adult in good health. The sample here was peripheral blood, taken on day 0 of AZD1222 vaccination. The rearrangement uses TRBV7-2 and TRBJ2-3; D uncertain. The CDR3 protein is CASSSSLTSTDTQYF. The CDR3 nucleotides are TGTGCCAGCAGCTCCTCATTAACTAGCACAGATACGCAGTATTTT.